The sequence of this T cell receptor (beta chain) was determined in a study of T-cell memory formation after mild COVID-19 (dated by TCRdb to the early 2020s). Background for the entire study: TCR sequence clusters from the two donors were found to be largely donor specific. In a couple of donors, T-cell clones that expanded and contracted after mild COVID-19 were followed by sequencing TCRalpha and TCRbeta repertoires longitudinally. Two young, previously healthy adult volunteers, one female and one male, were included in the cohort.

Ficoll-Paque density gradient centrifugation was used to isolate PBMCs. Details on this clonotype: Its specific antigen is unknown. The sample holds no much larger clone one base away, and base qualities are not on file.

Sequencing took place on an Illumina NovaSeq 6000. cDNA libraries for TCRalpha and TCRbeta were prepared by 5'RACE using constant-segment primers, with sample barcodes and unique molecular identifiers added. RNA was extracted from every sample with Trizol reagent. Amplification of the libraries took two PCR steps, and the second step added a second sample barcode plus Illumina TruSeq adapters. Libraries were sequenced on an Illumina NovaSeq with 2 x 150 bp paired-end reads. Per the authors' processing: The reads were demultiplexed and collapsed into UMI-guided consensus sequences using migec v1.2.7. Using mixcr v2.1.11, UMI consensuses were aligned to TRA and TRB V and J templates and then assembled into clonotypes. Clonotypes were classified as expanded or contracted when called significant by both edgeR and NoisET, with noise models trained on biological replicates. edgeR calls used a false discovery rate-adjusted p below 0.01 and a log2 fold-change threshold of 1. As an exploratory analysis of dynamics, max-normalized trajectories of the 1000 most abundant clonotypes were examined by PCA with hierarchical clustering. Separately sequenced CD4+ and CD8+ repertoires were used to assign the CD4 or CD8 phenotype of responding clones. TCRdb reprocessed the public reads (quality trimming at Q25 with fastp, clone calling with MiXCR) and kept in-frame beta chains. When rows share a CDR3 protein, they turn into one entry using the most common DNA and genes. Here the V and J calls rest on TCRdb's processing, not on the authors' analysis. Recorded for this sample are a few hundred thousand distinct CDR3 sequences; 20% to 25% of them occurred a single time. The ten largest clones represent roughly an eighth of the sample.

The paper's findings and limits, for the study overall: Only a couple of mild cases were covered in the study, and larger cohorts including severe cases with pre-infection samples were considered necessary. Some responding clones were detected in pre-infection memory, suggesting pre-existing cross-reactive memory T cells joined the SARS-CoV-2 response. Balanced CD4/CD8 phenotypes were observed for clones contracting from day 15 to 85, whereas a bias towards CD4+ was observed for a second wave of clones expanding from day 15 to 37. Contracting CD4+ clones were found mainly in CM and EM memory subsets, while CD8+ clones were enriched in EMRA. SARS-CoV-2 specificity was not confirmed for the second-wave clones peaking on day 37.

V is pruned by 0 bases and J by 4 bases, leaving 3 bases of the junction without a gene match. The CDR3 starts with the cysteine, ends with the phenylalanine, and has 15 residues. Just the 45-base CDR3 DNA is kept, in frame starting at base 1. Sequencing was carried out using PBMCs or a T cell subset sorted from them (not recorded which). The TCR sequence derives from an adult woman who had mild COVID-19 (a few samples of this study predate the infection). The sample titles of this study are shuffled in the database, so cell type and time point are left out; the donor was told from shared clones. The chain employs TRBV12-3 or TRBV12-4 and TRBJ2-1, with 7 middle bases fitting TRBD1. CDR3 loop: CASSLAPGQYNEQFF. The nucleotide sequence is TGTGCCAGCAGTTTAGCCCCGGGACAGTACAATGAGCAGTTCTTC.